The rows below give T cell receptor beta chains drawn from one sample of a study of blood T cell repertoires in COVID-19. The data were produced by immunoSEQ multiplex PCR, yet TCRdb's version contains in-frame clones alone and is incomplete. In the table there are roughly 260,000 clones, roughly 89% of which are singletons. The sequenced sample was PBMCs or T cells enriched from blood (not recorded which). The receptors stem from a woman in her twenties or thirties with acute COVID-19. Each CDR3 is given with its conserved first and last residue. The D gene is left open where the match is weak. Size is omitted from some rows. Given values are once, few, many or a class for expanded clones.

size,J,D,length,V,CDR3,DNA
.,TRBJ2-1,.,16,TRBV7-9,CASSLDGGEFYNEQFF,TGTGCCAGCAGCTTAGACGGCGGGGAATTCTACAATGAGCAGTTCTTC
many,TRBJ1-6,TRBD1,18,TRBV7-2,CASSSSTGTGVKRSPLHF,TGTGCCAGCAGCTCCTCGACCGGGACAGGGGTCAAAAGGTCACCCCTCCACTTT
.,TRBJ2-3,TRBD1,14,TRBV7-9,CASSIGQGTDTQYF,TGTGCCAGCAGCATAGGACAGGGCACAGATACGCAGTATTTT
.,TRBJ1-5,.,13,TRBV27,CASSSQSDRTQHF,TGTGCCAGCAGTTCCCAGTCCGATCGCACCCAGCATTTT
.,TRBJ2-5,.,15,TRBV5-4,CASSLEDSLQETQYF,TGTGCCAGCAGCTTGGAGGACAGTCTACAAGAGACCCAGTACTTC
.,TRBJ2-2,.,17,TRBV7-6,CASSLEPGRDRTGELFF,TGTGCCAGCAGCTTAGAACCGGGTAGAGATAGGACCGGGGAGCTGTTTTTT
.,TRBJ1-6,TRBD1,15,TRBV4-1,CASSQQTGLGSPLHF,TGCGCCAGCAGCCAGCAGACAGGGCTAGGATCACCCCTCCACTTT
.,TRBJ1-2,TRBD1,14,TRBV5-1,CASSLGQGSYGYTF,TGCGCCAGCAGCTTGGGACAGGGTTCTTATGGCTACACCTTC
.,TRBJ1-1,TRBD1,15,TRBV4-3,CASSQDRDRNTEAFF,TGCGCCAGCAGCCAAGATAGGGACAGGAACACTGAAGCTTTCTTT
.,TRBJ1-2,.,15,TRBV2,CASSEEPRDNYGYTF,TGTGCCAGCAGTGAAGAGCCGCGGGACAACTATGGCTACACCTTC
.,TRBJ1-1,.,12,TRBV14,CASSQGLREAFF,TGTGCCAGCAGCCAGGGACTGCGAGAAGCTTTCTTT
.,TRBJ2-3,TRBD2,16,TRBV7-2,CASSSLPSGALNTQYF,TGTGCCAGCAGCTCACTTCCTAGCGGGGCCCTCAATACGCAGTATTTT
few,TRBJ1-1,TRBD1,13,TRBV2,CASRGQGATEAFF,TGTGCCAGCAGGGGACAGGGGGCCACTGAAGCTTTCTTT
.,TRBJ1-1,.,14,TRBV4-3,CASSQQGLSTEAFF,TGCGCCAGCAGCCAACAGGGACTAAGCACTGAAGCTTTCTTT
many,TRBJ2-1,TRBD1,14,TRBV6-2/TRBV6-3,CASSDRETYNEQFF,TGTGCCAGCAGTGACAGGGAAACCTACAATGAGCAGTTCTTC
many,TRBJ2-1,TRBD1,14,TRBV15,CATAGTGKTYEQFF,TGTGCCACCGCAGGGACAGGGAAAACGTATGAGCAGTTCTTC
once,TRBJ2-3,TRBD2,15,TRBV6-4,CASSEMTSGGGTQYF,TGTGCCAGCAGTGAAATGACTAGCGGGGGTGGTACGCAGTATTTT
.,TRBJ2-2,TRBD2,19,TRBV6-2/TRBV6-3,CASSYSKLTSGGNTGELFF,TGTGCCAGCAGTTACTCGAAGCTGACTAGCGGGGGGAACACCGGGGAGCTGTTTTTT
once,TRBJ2-5,.,13,TRBV7-8,CASSLGVGGTQYF,TGTGCCAGCAGCTTAGGGGTCGGAGGGACCCAGTACTTC
.,TRBJ1-2,.,14,TRBV10-1,CASKRYREGYGYTF,TGCGCCAGCAAGAGATACAGGGAGGGCTATGGCTACACCTTC
.,TRBJ1-2,.,16,TRBV10-3,CAISKGTMNSMKGYTF,TGTGCCATCAGTAAAGGGACTATGAATTCGATGAAAGGCTACACCTTC
once,TRBJ2-5,.,14,TRBV7-2,CASSLGLNQETQYF,TGTGCCAGCAGCTTAGGACTCAACCAAGAGACCCAGTACTTC
.,TRBJ2-3,TRBD2,17,TRBV4-1,CASSQDRVAGSTDTQYF,TGCGCCAGCAGCCAAGATCGGGTAGCGGGGAGCACAGATACGCAGTATTTT
.,TRBJ2-2,.,16,TRBV7-8,CASSLDSQGNTGELFF,TGTGCCAGCAGCTTAGATAGCCAGGGGAACACCGGGGAGCTGTTTTTT
.,TRBJ1-6,TRBD1,17,TRBV19,CASSMTKGRTGQSPLHF,TGTGCCAGTAGTATGACGAAGGGGAGGACAGGGCAGTCACCCCTCCACTTT
.,TRBJ1-6,TRBD1,16,TRBV4-3,CASSQVLDRGDSPLHF,TGCGCCAGCAGCCAAGTCTTGGACAGGGGAGATTCACCCCTCCACTTT
.,TRBJ2-5,.,14,TRBV11-2,CASSPNTDQKTQYF,TGTGCCAGCAGCCCAAACACAGACCAAAAGACCCAGTACTTC
.,TRBJ2-2,TRBD1,15,TRBV12-5,CASRQGTGNTGELFF,TGTGCATCCAGACAGGGGACAGGAAACACCGGGGAGCTGTTTTTT
.,TRBJ2-2,.,13,TRBV5-4,CASRISVNGELFF,TGTGCCAGCAGAATTAGCGTGAACGGGGAGCTGTTTTTT
.,TRBJ1-2,.,15,TRBV3-1/TRBV3-2,CASSQGDSRAYGYTF,TGTGCCAGCAGCCAAGGGGACTCCCGGGCGTATGGCTACACCTTC
.,TRBJ1-1,TRBD1,15,TRBV6-1,CASSEIYTGDTEAFF,TGTGCCAGCAGTGAAATTTATACAGGGGACACTGAAGCTTTCTTT
.,TRBJ2-7,TRBD2,14,TRBV14,CASSQAGGPYEQYF,TGTGCCAGCAGCCAGGCGGGGGGGCCTTACGAGCAGTACTTC
.,TRBJ2-1,.,13,TRBV7-2,CASSLGTYNEQFF,TGTGCCAGCAGCTTAGGGACATACAATGAGCAGTTCTTC
.,TRBJ2-1,.,15,TRBV19,CASRLDLEPNNEQFF,TGTGCCAGTAGATTAGACCTAGAGCCTAACAATGAGCAGTTCTTC
.,TRBJ1-4,.,14,TRBV3-1/TRBV3-2,CASSIDGQREKLFF,TGTGCCAGCAGCATCGACGGACAGAGAGAAAAACTGTTTTTT
once,TRBJ1-1,TRBD1,15,TRBV5-4,CASVVRGGGQGEAFF,TGTGCCAGCGTAGTAAGGGGAGGCGGACAGGGTGAAGCTTTCTTT
once,TRBJ1-2,.,15,TRBV4-1,CASSPRQSPYYGYTF,TGCGCCAGCAGCCCGAGACAGAGCCCATACTATGGCTACACCTTC
.,TRBJ1-4,TRBD1,17,TRBV5-6,CASSLLGQPATNEKLFF,TGTGCCAGCAGCTTGCTGGGACAGCCGGCAACTAATGAAAAACTGTTTTTT
.,TRBJ2-1,TRBD1,19,TRBV7-6,CASSSRTGKSGASYNEQFF,TGTGCCAGCAGCTCCAGGACAGGGAAGTCGGGCGCCTCCTACAATGAGCAGTTCTTC
.,TRBJ2-7,.,19,TRBV5-5,CASSRRDSVLLQSSYEQYF,TGTGCCAGCAGCCGGAGGGACAGCGTTCTCCTGCAGAGCTCCTACGAGCAGTACTTC
few,TRBJ1-6,.,16,TRBV4-1,CASSPGLGGRNSPLHF,TGCGCCAGCAGCCCGGGACTTGGCGGCCGTAATTCACCCCTCCACTTT
.,TRBJ1-2,TRBD1,15,TRBV19,CASRDRVFVGYGYTF,TGTGCCAGCCGGGACAGGGTTTTTGTCGGCTATGGCTACACCTTC
.,TRBJ1-5,TRBD1,12,TRBV7-7,CAVGTGNGPQHF,TGTGCTGTCGGGACAGGAAATGGTCCCCAGCATTTT
.,TRBJ2-7,TRBD2,17,TRBV6-1,CASSDLPLAGGLYEQYF,TGTGCCAGCAGTGACCTCCCCCTAGCGGGGGGCTTATACGAGCAGTACTTC
.,TRBJ2-3,TRBD2,18,TRBV3-1/TRBV3-2,CASSQGRISGGVRDTQYF,TGTGCCAGCAGCCAAGGGCGTATTAGCGGGGGGGTGCGGGATACGCAGTATTTT
.,TRBJ1-1,.,15,TRBV18,CASSPLPTGNTEAFF,TGTGCCAGCTCACCACTCCCGACAGGGAACACTGAAGCTTTCTTT
.,TRBJ1-4,.,14,TRBV9,CASSPRGTNEKLFF,TGTGCCAGCAGCCCTAGAGGAACTAATGAAAAACTGTTTTTT
once,TRBJ1-1,.,13,TRBV29-1,CSVERQRNTEAFF,TGCAGCGTTGAACGACAGAGGAACACTGAAGCTTTCTTT
.,TRBJ2-5,TRBD1,13,TRBV30,CAWSGDREETQYF,TGTGCCTGGAGTGGGGACAGGGAAGAGACCCAGTACTTC
.,TRBJ1-4,.,15,TRBV5-1,CASSLEQGSNEKLFF,TGCGCCAGCAGCCTTGAACAGGGCAGTAATGAAAAACTGTTTTTT
.,TRBJ2-1,TRBD2,15,TRBV25-1,CASSELGGETNEQFF,TGTGCCAGCAGTGAATTGGGGGGGGAAACCAATGAGCAGTTCTTC
once,TRBJ2-5,TRBD2,14,TRBV3-1/TRBV3-2,CASSRDQGGETQYF,TGTGCCAGCAGCCGAGATCAGGGAGGGGAGACCCAGTACTTC
.,TRBJ2-1,.,17,TRBV5-1,CASSPPQTGLGYNEQFF,TGCGCCAGCAGCCCACCTCAGACAGGCCTCGGGTACAATGAGCAGTTCTTC
.,TRBJ1-2,.,13,TRBV10-3,CAIRDTSNYGYTF,TGTGCCATCAGGGACACTTCTAACTATGGCTACACCTTC
.,TRBJ2-3,TRBD1,15,TRBV4-3,CASSSTQGASDTQYF,TGCGCCAGCAGCTCTACGCAGGGGGCGAGTGATACGCAGTATTTT
.,TRBJ1-5,.,13,TRBV27,CASSGEWRQPQHF,TGTGCCAGCTCAGGGGAATGGCGCCAGCCCCAGCATTTT
.,TRBJ2-7,TRBD1,14,TRBV6-5,CASRYRGSGYEQYF,TGTGCCAGCAGATACAGGGGGAGTGGGTACGAGCAGTACTTC
few,TRBJ1-6,.,16,TRBV4-1,CASSQELTGQNSPLHF,TGCGCCAGCAGCCAAGAGTTGACGGGTCAAAATTCACCCCTCCACTTT